The 32 T cell receptor beta chains below all came from one sample that was sequenced in a study of cytomegalovirus exposure and HLA in healthy donors. In the PCR, 60 Vbeta and 13 Jbeta primers were used. Using immunoSEQ multiplex PCR, the repertoire was profiled, and TCRdb retains in-frame clones only, with some absent. The sample has over 85,000 clones; around 80% are singletons. What was sequenced was PBMCs. Receptors were obtained from a man aged 25-45 years in good health and CMV-seropositive.

The sample holds a few counts of this clone. V gene TRBV10-3 combines with J gene TRBJ2-7; D is unresolved. Looked up from germline, CDR1 is ENHRY and CDR2 is SYGVKD. Trimming pared 5 bases from V and 3 bases from J, leaving 8 bases between. CDR3 length equals 12 residues. CDR3 loop: CAISPAGYEQYF. Here the CDR3 DNA reads TGTGCCATCAGTCCTGCAGGCTACGAGCAGTACTTC.

This chain joins TRBV7-2 and TRBJ1-1; D call uncertain. CDR3 length: 13 residues. V shed 6 bases and J shed 0 bases, with 8 bases lying between them. Germline V CDR1 and CDR2: SGHTA, FQGNSA. Here the CDR3 reads CASSTKLNTEAFF. In DNA form, the CDR3 reads TGTGCCAGCAGTACAAAGTTGAACACTGAAGCTTTCTTT.

The chain uses TRBV18 and TRBJ1-4; 8 bases map to TRBD1. The germline V gene encodes CDR1 KGHSH and CDR2 LQKENI. The ends lost 0 bases at V and 2 bases at J; junction bases unmatched: 8. The CDR3 consists of 18 residues. CDR3 nucleotide sequence: TGTGCCAGCTCACCACCGGGACAGCAGGGGGCCACTAATGAAAAACTGTTTTTT. The encoded protein is CASSPPGQQGATNEKLFF.

The CDR3 loop is CASRPTRDRTYEQYF. The CDR3 DNA is TGTGCCAGTAGACCCACCCGGGACAGAACCTACGAGCAGTACTTC. The chain has TRBV19 and TRBJ2-7, with TRBD1 matching 7 bases. The CDR3 consists of 15 residues. The V gene end was trimmed by 6 bases and the J gene end by 2 bases; junction bases not matched to a gene: 10. The germline CDR1 and CDR2 sequences are LNHDA and SQIVND (reference sequence).

The rearrangement links TRBV11-3 to TRBJ1-1; TRBD1 aligns across 9 bases. V shed 5 bases and J 5 bases; nucleotides not matched to a gene: 3. Looked up from germline, CDR1 is SGHNT and CDR2 is YENEEA. The CDR3 is made up of 13 amino acids. This CDR3 is CASSKGQGTEAFF. The CDR3 nucleotides read TGTGCCAGCAGCAAGGGACAGGGAACTGAAGCTTTCTTT.

The V call is TRBV28, the J call TRBJ1-1; 7 positions match TRBD1. Germline lookup yields CDR1 MDHEN and CDR2 SYDVKM. Unmatched junction bases numbered 13, after V lost 7 bases and J lost 5 bases. The CDR3 runs to 15 residues. In DNA form, the CDR3 reads TGTGCCAGCAACCCGATGGGGACAGAGTATACTGAAGCTTTCTTT. This codes for CASNPMGTEYTEAFF.

CDR3 loop: CASSIDPGLAGFSYEQYF. The CDR3 DNA reads TGTGCCAGTAGTATAGACCCCGGACTAGCGGGCTTCTCCTACGAGCAGTACTTC. V gene TRBV19 combines with J gene TRBJ2-7; TRBD2 matches at 11 bases. Germline CDR1 LNHDA, CDR2 SQIVND (reference sequence). The V segment lost 0 bases and the J segment 0 bases; nucleotides outside the gene matches: 7. This CDR3 is 18 amino acids long. The whole variable domain, remainder taken from reference TRBV19 and TRBJ2-7, is DGGITQSPKYLFRKEGQNVTLSCEQNLNHDAMYWYRQDPGQGLRLIYYSQIVNDFQKGDIAEGYSVSREKKESFPLTVTSAQKNPTAFYLCASSIDPGLAGFSYEQYFGPGTRLTVT.

The CDR3 sequence is CASSFQGHSPLHF. CDR3 DNA sequence: TGTGCCAGCAGTTTTCAGGGGCATTCACCCCTCCACTTT. The chain joins TRBV6-5 to TRBJ1-6; D might be TRBD1 (6 bases). Germline lookup yields CDR1 MNHEY and CDR2 SVGAGI. The V and J ends lost 4 bases and 8 bases respectively, with 9 bases between them. The CDR3 has 13 residues.

V and J are TRBV27 and TRBJ1-5, with 9 bases aligning to TRBD1. With 8 bases clipped from V and 7 bases from J, the junction kept 6 bases outside the gene matches. This CDR3 contains 13 residues. In germline, CDR1 is MNHEY, CDR2 SMNVEV (reference sequence). CDR3 nucleotide sequence: TGTGCCAGCGGTGACAGGGGGTTGCAGCCCCAGCATTTT. Encoded protein: CASGDRGLQPQHF.

The V and J genes are TRBV28 and TRBJ1-2; possibly TRBD1 for D (5 bases). V gave up 5 bases and J gave up 1 base, with 14 bases separating them. Germline CDR1 reads MDHEN; CDR2 reads SYDVKM. The CDR3 extends over 15 amino acids. The CDR3 nucleotides are TGTGCCAGCAGTCCTTCGGGACTTTTTAACTATGGCTACACCTTC. It specifies CASSPSGLFNYGYTF.

V gene TRBV11-3 combines with J gene TRBJ1-1; D is undetermined. Germline V CDR1 and CDR2: SGHNT, YENEEA. This CDR3 is built from 13 residues. V gave up 2 bases and J gave up 1 base, with 5 bases separating them. CDR3 region: CASSLTRNTEAFF. The CDR3 coding sequence is TGTGCCAGCAGCTTAACTCGGAACACTGAAGCTTTCTTT.

This CDR3 reads CASSFPGQVTDTQYF. The DNA of the CDR3 is TGTGCCAGCAGCTTTCCGGGACAGGTCACAGATACGCAGTATTTT. This chain connects TRBV7-9 to TRBJ2-3; 8 positions agree with TRBD1. The CDR3 consists of 15 residues. CDR1 and CDR2 from the germline V gene are SEHNR and FQNEAQ (reference sequence). The trim removed 3 bases at V and 2 bases at J, leaving 4 bases unmatched.

V is TRBV19 and J is TRBJ2-1; 7 bases agree with TRBD1. This CDR3 is 13 amino acids long. Looked up from germline, CDR1 is LNHDA and CDR2 is SQIVND (reference sequence). Unmatched junction bases numbered 7, after V lost 5 bases and J lost 9 bases. The DNA for the CDR3 is TGTGCCAGTAGTCCGGGGACAGAAGGTGAGCAGTTCTTC. This gives the protein CASSPGTEGEQFF.

The rearrangement links TRBV11-2 to TRBJ2-7; TRBD2 matches at 10 bases. Germline loops: CDR1 SGHAT, CDR2 FQNNGV. The trim removed 6 bases at V and 4 bases at J, leaving 3 bases unmatched. The CDR3 loop spans 13 amino acids. This CDR3 is CASRVSGGYEQYF. Written as DNA, the CDR3 is TGTGCCAGCAGGGTTAGCGGGGGGTACGAGCAGTACTTC.

This chain connects TRBV27 to TRBJ1-2, with 12 nucleotides matching TRBD1. The CDR3 is 16 amino acids. The germline gives CDR1 MNHEY, CDR2 SMNVEV (reference sequence). The junction had 11 bases not matched to a gene; V was cut back by 5 bases and J by 7 bases. In DNA form, the CDR3 reads TGTGCCAGCAGTCCCATCTCCGGGACAGGGGGCCTTGGCTACACCTTC. Protein: CASSPISGTGGLGYTF.

The gene calls are TRBV7-9 and TRBJ1-3, with 8 bases that match TRBD1. Losses at the gene ends were 4 bases for V and 0 bases for J; bases not matched to a gene: 11. CDR3 length: 18 residues. Germline CDR1 reads SEHNR; CDR2 reads FQNEAQ (reference sequence). The CDR3 nucleotides are TGTGCCAGCAGCTCGGGACAGGACGCCGGCCTCTCTGGAAACACCATATATTTT. Translation: CASSSGQDAGLSGNTIYF.

The rearrangement links TRBV27 to TRBJ2-5, with D possibly matching TRBD2 (6 bases). Trimming pared 5 bases from V and 4 bases from J, leaving 14 bases between. This CDR3 has 14 residues. Germline-derived CDR1 and CDR2 are MNHEY and SMNVEV (reference sequence). As DNA, the CDR3 is TGTGCCAGCAGTCCCGAACTCGGGGGAGAGACCCAGTACTTC. This gives the protein CASSPELGGETQYF.

The chain links TRBV15 to TRBJ2-7, with D possibly TRBD2 on 5 matching bases. V was trimmed by 0 bases and J by 0 bases, leaving 9 bases between them. The CDR3 spans 15 residues. Germline V gene lookup returns CDR1 LNHNV and CDR2 YYDKDF (reference sequence). CDR3 nucleotides: TGTGCCACCAGCAGAGATCCGGGGATCTCCTACGAGCAGTACTTC. It codes for CATSRDPGISYEQYF.

This clone was counted between two and nine times. Within the sample, other DNA sequences also encode this same CDR3. The CDR3 loop is CASSLDFKPGQPQHF. Written as DNA, the CDR3 is TGTGCCAGCAGTCTCGATTTCAAACCCGGTCAGCCCCAGCATTTT. The rearrangement links TRBV6-1 to TRBJ1-5, with no clear D. This CDR3 contains 15 residues. The V and J ends lost 5 bases and 6 bases respectively, with 17 bases between them. Germline V lookup: CDR1 MNHNS, CDR2 SASEGT.

J is TRBJ2-7 and V is TRBV7-9; no clear D gene. This CDR3 region has 14 residues. V shed 5 bases and J shed 3 bases, with 14 bases lying between them. Looked up from germline, CDR1 is SEHNR and CDR2 is FQNEAQ (reference sequence). In DNA, the CDR3 is TGTGCCAGCAGCCCTGAATCTGCGCACTACGAGCAGTACTTC. Its protein is CASSPESAHYEQYF.

This chain links TRBV6-1 with TRBJ2-5; D call uncertain. CDR1 is MNHNS and CDR2 is SASEGT in the germline V gene. V was pared by 10 bases and J by 3 bases, with 15 bases between. The CDR3 consists of 13 residues. CDR3 coding DNA: TGTGCCACCCAGGTCAAGGTCGAAGAGACCCAGTACTTC. Translated, it gives CATQVKVEETQYF.

This chain joins TRBV5-1 and TRBJ1-2; 7 bases map to TRBD1. Germline V gene data show CDR1 as SGHRS and CDR2 as YFSETQ. This CDR3 is built from 12 residues. V lost 4 bases to trimming and J lost 7 bases; unmatched junction nucleotides: 4. The CDR3 protein is CASSPGGVGYTF. The CDR3 DNA sequence: TGCGCCAGCAGCCCAGGGGGAGTTGGCTACACCTTC.

In nucleotides, the CDR3 is TGTGCCAGCAGCTTGGACCAGGGGGCCTCCTACGAGCAGTACTTC. Protein: CASSLDQGASYEQYF. The J gene is TRBJ2-5, the V gene TRBV5-8, with TRBD1 matching 8 bases. The closer fit of TRBJ2-7 to the DNA end suggests the J call may be wrong. Germline CDR1 is SGHTS and CDR2 is YDEGEE. The CDR3 sequence is 15 residues long.

This chain links TRBV27 with TRBJ1-1; TRBD1 might be the D (5 bases). Trimming removed 6 bases at V and 1 base at J, with 12 bases between. This CDR3 comprises 14 residues. The germline CDR1 and CDR2 sequences are MNHEY and SMNVEV (reference sequence). CDR3 sequence reads: CASSGRGRNTEAFF. CDR3 in DNA: TGTGCCAGCAGCGGTAGGGGCCGGAACACTGAAGCTTTCTTT.

The J gene is TRBJ2-7, the V gene TRBV5-1, with TRBD1 matching 9 bases. V lost 4 bases, J lost 2 bases, and 7 bases stayed unmatched. From germline, CDR1 is SGHRS and CDR2 YFSETQ. This CDR3 spans 15 amino acids. CDR3 sequence (DNA): TGCGCCAGCAGCCACGGGACAGGGATCCCCTACGAGCAGTACTTC. The encoded protein is CASSHGTGIPYEQYF.

The V gene is TRBV6-5, the J gene TRBJ2-5; D perhaps matches TRBD2 (6 bases). From germline, CDR1 is MNHEY and CDR2 SVGAGI. V gave up 5 bases and J gave up 1 base, with 11 bases separating them. The length of the CDR3 is 14 residues. DNA for the CDR3: TGTGCCAGCAGTCGTAGCGGACCCCAAGAGACCCAGTACTTC. Its protein product is CASSRSGPQETQYF.

The chain has TRBV27 and TRBJ2-7, with 7 bases fitting TRBD2. This CDR3 has 13 residues. Germline loops: CDR1 MNHEY, CDR2 SMNVEV (reference sequence). The junction had 8 bases not matched to a gene; V was cut back by 6 bases and J by 6 bases. The CDR3 DNA reads TGTGCCAGCAGGCTGGGGGGGGACGGCGAGCAGTACTTC. Translation: CASRLGGDGEQYF.

The chain employs TRBV2 and TRBJ1-2; D might be TRBD1 (5 bases). Trimming cost V 0 bases and J 0 bases, with 11 bases left between them. Germline V CDR1 and CDR2: SNHLY, FYNNEI. The CDR3 is made up of 16 amino acids. As DNA, the CDR3 is TGTGCCAGCAGTGAAGCAGGAGGGGACGCTAACTATGGCTACACCTTC. This sequence encodes CASSEAGGDANYGYTF. Drawing the rest from reference TRBV2 and TRBJ1-2, the complete variable domain is EPEVTQTPSHQVTQMGQEVILRCVPISNHLYFYWYRQILGQKVEFLVSFYNNEISEKSEIFDDQFSVERPDGSNFTLKIRSTKLEDSAMYFCASSEAGGDANYGYTFGSGTRLTVV.

The sample holds a few counts of this clone. The chain is built from TRBV29-1 and TRBJ2-1; D is possibly TRBD1 (6 bases). The germline gives CDR1 SQVTM, CDR2 ANQGSEA. Between the trimmed V and J ends, which lost 4 bases and 1 base, there was a span of 14 bases. The CDR3 sequence is 15 residues long. The CDR3 DNA reads TGCAGCGTTGCCCTCGGGGACACGTCCTACAATGAGCAGTTCTTC. It translates to CSVALGDTSYNEQFF.

V is TRBV10-3 and J is TRBJ1-1, with 7 bases matching TRBD1. This CDR3 is built from 14 residues. Germline V lookup: CDR1 ENHRY, CDR2 SYGVKD. The V and J ends lost 6 bases and 1 base, in that order; junction bases with no gene match: 5. The CDR3 region is CAIRGTVGNTEAFF. The CDR3 DNA reads TGTGCCATCAGGGGGACAGTGGGGAACACTGAAGCTTTCTTT.

V usage is TRBV11-2 and J usage is TRBJ1-5, with D perhaps TRBD1 (5 bases). The germline V gene has CDR1 SGHAT and CDR2 FQNNGV. The CDR3 runs 14 residues. The V and J ends lost 2 bases and 6 bases respectively, with 11 bases between them. The CDR3 coding sequence is TGTGCCAGCAGCTTACAGGGTTTGGGTCAGCCCCAGCATTTT. It translates to CASSLQGLGQPQHF. Variable domain in full (rest from reference TRBV11-2 and TRBJ1-5): EAGVAQSPRYKIIEKRQSVAFWCNPISGHATLYWYQQILGQGPKLLIQFQNNGVVDDSQLPKDRFSAERLKGVDSTLKIQPAKLEDSAVYLCASSLQGLGQPQHFGDGTRLSIL.

The chain carries TRBV30 and TRBJ2-7, with 7 positions matching TRBD1. Unmatched junction bases numbered 9, after V lost 0 bases and J lost 7 bases. The CDR3 covers 14 residues. Per the germline V gene, CDR1 is GTSNPN and CDR2 is SVGIG (reference sequence). CDR3 DNA sequence: TGTGCCTGGAGTGTGGGGAAGGGGGCAGGGGAGCAGTACTTC. This translates into CAWSVGKGAGEQYF.